The source of this T cell receptor beta chain is a study of control samples from healthy donors and cancer patients. The ends were cut back, 5 bases at V and 8 bases at J, with 15 bases in the middle. Germline CDR1 MNHEY, CDR2 SVGAGI. The CDR3 loop spans 13 amino acids. Only in-frame clones appear in the TCRdb table, and some are missing; sequencing was by immunoSEQ multiplex PCR. The sample holds about 220,000 clones; roughly 94% are singletons and the top ten take approximately 1.4%. This receptor was identified in a man aged 50-59 years in good health. This sequence joins TRBV6-5 and TRBJ1-2; D ambiguous. The specimen sequenced was blood. The CDR3 region is CASSTSKRQGYTF. CDR3 DNA sequence: TGTGCCAGCAGTACCTCCAAGAGGCAGGGCTACACCTTC.